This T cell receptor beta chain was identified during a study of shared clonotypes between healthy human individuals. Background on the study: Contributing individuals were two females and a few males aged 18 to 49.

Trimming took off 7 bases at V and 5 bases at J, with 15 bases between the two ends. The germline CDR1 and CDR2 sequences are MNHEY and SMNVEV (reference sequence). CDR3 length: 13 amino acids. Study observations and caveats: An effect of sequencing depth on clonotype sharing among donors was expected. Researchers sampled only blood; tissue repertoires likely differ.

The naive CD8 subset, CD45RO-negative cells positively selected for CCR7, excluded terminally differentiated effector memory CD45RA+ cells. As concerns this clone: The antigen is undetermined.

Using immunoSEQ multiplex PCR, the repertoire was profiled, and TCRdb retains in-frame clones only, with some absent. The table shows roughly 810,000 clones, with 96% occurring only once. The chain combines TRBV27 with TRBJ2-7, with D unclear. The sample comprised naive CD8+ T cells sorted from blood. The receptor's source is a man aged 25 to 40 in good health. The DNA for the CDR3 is TGTGCCAGCATGGGAAACATGCCGGACGAGCAGTACTTC. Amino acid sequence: CASMGNMPDEQYF.